The source of this T cell receptor beta chain is a study of Ad26.COV2.S vaccination and SARS-CoV-2 variants. Study in general: The study gave Ad26.COV2.S intramuscularly, once or twice 56 days apart.

Using immunoSEQ multiplex PCR, the repertoire was profiled, and TCRdb retains in-frame clones only, with some absent. This table has over 350,000 clones, roughly nine tenths appearing once. This clone was counted once. Treatment of the sample: approximately 18 received Ad26.COV2.S at low or high dose, single or two shots; roughly five received placebo; per-sample allocation not given. Following the first vaccine or placebo injection, samples were taken on day 63. Germline V gene lookup returns CDR1 SGHAT and CDR2 FQNNGV. V was clipped by 0 bases and J by 13 bases, with 15 bases between them. There are 14 residues in the CDR3.

Sequenced material: peripheral blood, taken in a trial of Ad26.COV2.S vaccine versus placebo. This chain links TRBV11-2 with TRBJ1-4; D gene ambiguous. The TCR originated in a person between 18 and 65 years old who received the Ad26.COV2.S COVID-19 vaccine or a placebo. This CDR3 is CASSLDLGPGSLFF. CDR3 in DNA: TGTGCCAGCAGCTTAGATCTCGGCCCCGGGTCACTGTTTTTT.